The clone carrying this T cell receptor beta chain was counted a few times. RNA transcripts gave rise to amplified TCR beta CDR3 regions. Primed by the HTBI set, a first-round RT-PCR was run on the TCR CDR3. TCRdb fed the multiplex PCR reads into MiXCR, producing one record per CDR3 protein. The repertoire consists of approximately 590,000 distinct CDR3 sequences, with about a sixth occurring once and the leading ten covering about 7%. The entry originates in a study of T cells in Graves' hyperthyroidism and ophthalmopathy. Aged 18 to 65, the patients had hyperthyroidism that was newly diagnosed and had lasted under 2 months. Sequenced input: blood. The source is a woman aged 25 to 45 with Graves' hyperthyroidism.

The chain's CDR3 is CASRRQGGTDTQYF. CDR3 coding DNA: TGTGCCAGCAGGCGACAGGGGGGCACAGATACGCAGTATTTT. This chain connects TRBV6-1 to TRBJ2-3; 9 bases are shared with TRBD1. V was pared by 6 bases and J by 1 base, with 2 bases of the junction left unmatched. Germline CDR1 is MNHNS and CDR2 is SASEGT. This CDR3 comprises 14 residues.